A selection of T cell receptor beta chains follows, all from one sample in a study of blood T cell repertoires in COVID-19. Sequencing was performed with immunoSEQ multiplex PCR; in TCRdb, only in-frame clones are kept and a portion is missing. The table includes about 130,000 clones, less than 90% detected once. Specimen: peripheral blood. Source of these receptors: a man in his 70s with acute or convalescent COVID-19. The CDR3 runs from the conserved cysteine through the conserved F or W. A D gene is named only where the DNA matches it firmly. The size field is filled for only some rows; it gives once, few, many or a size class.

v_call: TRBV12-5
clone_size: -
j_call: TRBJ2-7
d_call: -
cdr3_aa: CASAPTGSYEQYF
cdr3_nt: TGTGCTAGTGCCCCGACTGGATCCTACGAGCAGTACTTC

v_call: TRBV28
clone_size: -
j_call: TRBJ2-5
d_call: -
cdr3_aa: CASSFGQGKETQYF
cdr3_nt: TGTGCCAGCAGTTTCGGGCAGGGTAAAGAGACCCAGTACTTC

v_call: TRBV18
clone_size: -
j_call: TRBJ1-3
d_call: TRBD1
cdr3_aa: CASSPRDRSSGNTIYF
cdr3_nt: TGTGCCAGCTCACCACGGGACAGGAGCTCTGGAAACACCATATATTTT

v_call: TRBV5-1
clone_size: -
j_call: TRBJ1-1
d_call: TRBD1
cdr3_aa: CASSFRTGGNTEAFF
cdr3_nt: TGCGCCAGCAGCTTTAGGACAGGAGGAAACACTGAAGCTTTCTTT

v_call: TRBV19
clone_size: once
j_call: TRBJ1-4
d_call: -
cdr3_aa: CASSSPGTNEKLFF
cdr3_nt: TGTGCCAGTAGCTCCCCGGGAACTAATGAAAAACTGTTTTTT

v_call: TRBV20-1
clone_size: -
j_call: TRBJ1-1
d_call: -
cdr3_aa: CSLRAGTEAFF
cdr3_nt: TGCAGCCTCCGTGCCGGTACTGAAGCTTTCTTT

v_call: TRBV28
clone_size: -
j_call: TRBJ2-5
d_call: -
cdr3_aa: CASRLSPSQETQYF
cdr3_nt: TGTGCCAGTAGATTGTCCCCCTCCCAAGAGACCCAGTACTTC

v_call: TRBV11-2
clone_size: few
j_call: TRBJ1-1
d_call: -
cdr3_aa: CASSLGAPVSTEAFF
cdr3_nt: TGTGCCAGCAGCTTAGGGGCTCCTGTTAGCACTGAAGCTTTCTTT

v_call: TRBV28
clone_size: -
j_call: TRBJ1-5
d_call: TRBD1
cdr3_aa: CASSFTGGYSNQPQHF
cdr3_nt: TGTGCCAGCAGTTTTACAGGGGGATATAGCAATCAGCCCCAGCATTTT

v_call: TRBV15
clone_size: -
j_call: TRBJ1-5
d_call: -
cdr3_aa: CATSRAGAPQPQHF
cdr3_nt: TGTGCCACCAGCAGAGCAGGGGCTCCTCAGCCCCAGCATTTT

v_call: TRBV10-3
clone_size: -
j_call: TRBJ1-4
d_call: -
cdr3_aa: CAIRVGVDEKLFF
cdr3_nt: TGTGCCATCCGGGTGGGAGTCGACGAAAAACTGTTTTTT

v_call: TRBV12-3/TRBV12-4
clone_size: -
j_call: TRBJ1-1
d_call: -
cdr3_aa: CASSRMEYTEAFF
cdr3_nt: TGTGCCAGCAGCCGGATGGAGTACACTGAAGCTTTCTTT

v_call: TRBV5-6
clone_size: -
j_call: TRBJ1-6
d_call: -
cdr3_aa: CASSRRGFLGSPLHF
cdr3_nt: TGTGCCAGCAGTCGCAGGGGTTTCTTGGGTTCACCCCTCCACTTT

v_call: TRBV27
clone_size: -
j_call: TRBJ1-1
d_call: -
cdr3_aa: CASSLMTGSGNTEAFF
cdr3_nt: TGTGCCAGCAGTTTAATGACAGGCTCAGGGAACACTGAAGCTTTCTTT

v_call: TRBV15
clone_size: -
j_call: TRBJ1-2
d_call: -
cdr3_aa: CATSRGRGLNYGYTF
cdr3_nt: TGTGCCACCAGCAGAGGGCGGGGGCTTAACTATGGCTACACCTTC

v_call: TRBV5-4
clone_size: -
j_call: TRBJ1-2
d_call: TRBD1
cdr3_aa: CASSRMTGGSYGYTF
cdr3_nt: TGTGCCAGCAGCCGTATGACAGGGGGTAGCTATGGCTACACCTTC

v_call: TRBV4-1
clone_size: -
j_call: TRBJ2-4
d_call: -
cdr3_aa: CASSQDENRANIQYF
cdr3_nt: TGCGCCAGCAGCCAAGATGAGAACAGGGCCAACATTCAGTACTTC

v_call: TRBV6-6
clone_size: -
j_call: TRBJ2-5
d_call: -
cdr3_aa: CASSYSLGGGETQYF
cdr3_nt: TGTGCCAGCAGTTACTCCTTGGGAGGGGGTGAGACCCAGTACTTC

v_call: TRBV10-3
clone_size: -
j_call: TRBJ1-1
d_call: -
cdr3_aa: CAISDGYSWEGKNTEAFF
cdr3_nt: TGTGCCATCAGTGATGGGTACAGTTGGGAGGGGAAGAACACTGAAGCTTTCTTT

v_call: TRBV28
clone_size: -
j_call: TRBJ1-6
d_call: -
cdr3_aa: CASSPGGSYNSPLHF
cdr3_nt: TGTGCCAGCTCTCCCGGAGGATCCTATAATTCACCCCTCCACTTT

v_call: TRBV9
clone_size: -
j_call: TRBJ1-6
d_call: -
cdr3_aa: CASSVGGGGRENSPLHF
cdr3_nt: TGTGCCAGCAGCGTAGGTGGGGGAGGTCGGGAAAATTCACCCCTCCACTTT

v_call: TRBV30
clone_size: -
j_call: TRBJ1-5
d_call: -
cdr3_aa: CAWRGLGASQPQHF
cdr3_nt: TGTGCCTGGAGAGGGCTGGGGGCCAGTCAGCCCCAGCATTTT

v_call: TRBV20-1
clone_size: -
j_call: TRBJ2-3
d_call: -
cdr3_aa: CSAKPALTQYF
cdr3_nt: TGCAGTGCCAAGCCAGCGCTTACGCAGTATTTT

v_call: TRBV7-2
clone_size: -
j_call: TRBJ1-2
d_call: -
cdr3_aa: CASSLTVTNYGYTF
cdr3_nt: TGTGCCAGCAGCCTGACAGTTACTAACTATGGCTACACCTTC

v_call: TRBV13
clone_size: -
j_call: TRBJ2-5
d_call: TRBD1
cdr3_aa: CASSFYGTASVRQTQYF
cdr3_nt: TGTGCCAGCAGCTTTTACGGGACAGCTTCTGTTCGTCAGACCCAGTACTTC

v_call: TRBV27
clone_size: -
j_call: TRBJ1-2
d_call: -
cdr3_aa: CASSPPGGAHGYTF
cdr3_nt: TGTGCCAGCAGTCCCCCGGGGGGAGCCCATGGCTACACCTTC

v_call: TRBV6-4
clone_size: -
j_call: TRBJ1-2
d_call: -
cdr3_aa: CASPGGGSGGYTF
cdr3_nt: TGTGCCAGCCCTGGCGGGGGGTCGGGTGGCTACACCTTC

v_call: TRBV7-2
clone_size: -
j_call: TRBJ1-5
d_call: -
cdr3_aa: CASSLKGDSNQPQHF
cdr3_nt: TGTGCCAGCAGCTTAAAGGGAGATAGCAATCAGCCCCAGCATTTT

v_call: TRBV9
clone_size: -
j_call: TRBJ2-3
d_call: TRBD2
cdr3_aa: CASSGAGGHVSSDTQYF
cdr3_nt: TGTGCCAGCAGCGGCGCGGGGGGGCATGTAAGCTCAGATACGCAGTATTTT

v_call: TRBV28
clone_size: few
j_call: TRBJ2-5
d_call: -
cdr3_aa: CASSLVDPQTQYF
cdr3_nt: TGTGCCAGCAGTTTGGTAGATCCCCAGACCCAGTACTTC

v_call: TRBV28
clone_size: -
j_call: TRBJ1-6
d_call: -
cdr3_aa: CASSLRVAFGSPLHF
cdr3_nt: TGTGCCAGCAGTTTGCGGGTGGCTTTTGGTTCACCCCTCCACTTT

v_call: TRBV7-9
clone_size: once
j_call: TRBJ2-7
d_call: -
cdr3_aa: CASSLPGTYEQYF
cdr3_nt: TGTGCCAGCAGCTTGCCAGGGACCTACGAGCAGTACTTC

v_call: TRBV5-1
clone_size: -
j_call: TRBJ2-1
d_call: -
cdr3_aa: CASSLEGVQVSPFF
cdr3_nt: TGCGCCAGCAGCTTGGAGGGAGTCCAGGTATCGCCGTTCTTC

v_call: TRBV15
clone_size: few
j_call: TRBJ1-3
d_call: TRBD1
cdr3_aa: CATSTGGRNTIYF
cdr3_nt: TGTGCCACCTCTACAGGGGGTCGAAACACCATATATTTT

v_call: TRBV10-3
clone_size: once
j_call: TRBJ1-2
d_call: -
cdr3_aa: CAISDSGARGGYTF
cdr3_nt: TGTGCCATCAGTGATTCAGGGGCACGGGGTGGCTACACCTTC

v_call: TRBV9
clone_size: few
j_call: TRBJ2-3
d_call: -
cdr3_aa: CASSFSGGSRGTDTQYF
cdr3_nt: TGTGCCAGCTCTTTCTCGGGGGGCTCACGGGGCACAGATACGCAGTATTTT

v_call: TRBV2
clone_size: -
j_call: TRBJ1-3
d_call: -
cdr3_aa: CASSFDRSSGNTIYF
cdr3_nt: TGTGCCAGCAGTTTCGACAGATCCTCTGGAAACACCATATATTTT

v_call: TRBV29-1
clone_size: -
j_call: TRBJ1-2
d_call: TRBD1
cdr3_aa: CSVEADRAKGYTF
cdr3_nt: TGCAGCGTTGAAGCTGACAGGGCTAAGGGCTACACCTTC

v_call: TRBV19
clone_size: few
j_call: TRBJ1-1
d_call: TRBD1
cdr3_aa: CASSIGVYKTGGRGAFF
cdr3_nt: TGTGCCAGTAGTATTGGTGTATATAAGACAGGGGGCAGGGGAGCTTTCTTT

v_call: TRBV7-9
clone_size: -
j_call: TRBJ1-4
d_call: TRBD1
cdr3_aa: CASSLGQGYEKLFF
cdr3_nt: TGTGCCAGCAGCCTGGGACAGGGGTATGAAAAACTGTTTTTT

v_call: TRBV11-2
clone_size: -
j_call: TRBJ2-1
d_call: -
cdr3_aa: CASSSPPPGGNEQFF
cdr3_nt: TGTGCCAGCAGCTCCCCCCCTCCCGGTGGCAATGAGCAGTTCTTC

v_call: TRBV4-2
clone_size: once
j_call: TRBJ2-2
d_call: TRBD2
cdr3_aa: CASSQEGGGNTGELFF
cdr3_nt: TGTGCCAGCAGCCAAGAGGGCGGGGGGAACACCGGGGAGCTGTTTTTT

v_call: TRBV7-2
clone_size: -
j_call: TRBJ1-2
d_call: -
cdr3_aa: CASSLAGAALQGYRGYTF
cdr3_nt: TGTGCCAGCAGCTTAGCGGGTGCGGCACTCCAGGGGTACCGTGGCTACACCTTC

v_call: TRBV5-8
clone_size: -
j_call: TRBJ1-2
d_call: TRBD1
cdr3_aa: CASSSTGVAYGYTF
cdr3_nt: TGTGCCAGCAGCTCCACAGGGGTCGCGTATGGCTACACCTTC

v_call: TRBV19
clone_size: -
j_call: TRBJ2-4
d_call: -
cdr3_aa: CASSIPQGPAFQYF
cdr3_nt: TGTGCCAGTAGTATCCCACAGGGCCCGGCATTTCAGTACTTC

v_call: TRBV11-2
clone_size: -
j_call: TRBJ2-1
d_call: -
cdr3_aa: CASSPQRLTSGNEQFF
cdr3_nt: TGTGCCAGCAGCCCTCAACGGTTGACTTCGGGGAATGAGCAGTTCTTC

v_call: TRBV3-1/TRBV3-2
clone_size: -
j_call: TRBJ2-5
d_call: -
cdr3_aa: CASSQVLQRVLGTETQYF
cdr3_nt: TGTGCCAGCAGCCAAGTCCTCCAGCGGGTGTTGGGAACGGAGACCCAGTACTTC

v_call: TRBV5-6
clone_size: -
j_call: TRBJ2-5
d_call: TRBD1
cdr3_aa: CASSLIDRDAETQYF
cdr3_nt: TGTGCCAGCAGCCTTATAGACAGGGACGCAGAGACCCAGTACTTC

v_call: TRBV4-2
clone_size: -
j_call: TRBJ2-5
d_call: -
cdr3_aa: CASSQETGIPGETQYF
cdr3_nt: TGTGCCAGCAGCCAAGAAACCGGGATCCCCGGAGAGACCCAGTACTTC

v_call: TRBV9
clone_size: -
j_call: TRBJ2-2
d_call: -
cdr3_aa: CASSVAGRNTGELFF
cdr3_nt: TGTGCCAGCAGCGTAGCGGGTAGGAACACCGGGGAGCTGTTTTTT

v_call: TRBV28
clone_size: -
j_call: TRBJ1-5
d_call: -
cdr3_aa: CASIVGSGQPQHF
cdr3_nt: TGTGCCAGCATTGTAGGGAGTGGCCAGCCCCAGCATTTT

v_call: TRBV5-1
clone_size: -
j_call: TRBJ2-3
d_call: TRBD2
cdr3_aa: CASSWTSLSTDTQYF
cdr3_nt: TGCGCCAGCAGCTGGACTAGCTTGAGCACAGATACGCAGTATTTT

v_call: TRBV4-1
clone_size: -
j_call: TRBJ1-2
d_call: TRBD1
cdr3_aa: CASSRSGQGNYGYTF
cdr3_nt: TGCGCCAGCAGCCGATCCGGACAGGGAAATTATGGCTACACCTTC

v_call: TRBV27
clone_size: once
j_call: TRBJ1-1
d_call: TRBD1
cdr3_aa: CASSLLQGWTEAFF
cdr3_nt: TGTGCCAGCAGTTTGTTACAGGGGTGGACTGAAGCTTTCTTT

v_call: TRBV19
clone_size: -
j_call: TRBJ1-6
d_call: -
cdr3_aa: CASSTFGPSDSPLHF
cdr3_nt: TGTGCCAGTAGTACCTTCGGTCCGTCGGATTCACCCCTCCACTTT

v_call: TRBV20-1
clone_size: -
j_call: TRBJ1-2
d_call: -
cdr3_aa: CSASDRRRANYGYTF
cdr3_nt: TGCAGTGCTAGTGACAGGCGTCGAGCTAACTATGGCTACACCTTC

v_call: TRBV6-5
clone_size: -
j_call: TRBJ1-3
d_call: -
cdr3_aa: CASTLRDSRNTIYF
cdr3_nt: TGTGCCAGCACCTTACGGGACTCTAGAAACACCATATATTTT

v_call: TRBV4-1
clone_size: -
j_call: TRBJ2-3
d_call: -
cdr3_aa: CASSQDLNTDTQYF
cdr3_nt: TGCGCCAGCAGCCAAGATTTAAACACAGATACGCAGTATTTT

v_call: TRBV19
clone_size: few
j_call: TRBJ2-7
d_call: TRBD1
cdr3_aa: CASGAGGASYEQYF
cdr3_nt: TGTGCCAGTGGGGCAGGGGGCGCCTCCTACGAGCAGTACTTC